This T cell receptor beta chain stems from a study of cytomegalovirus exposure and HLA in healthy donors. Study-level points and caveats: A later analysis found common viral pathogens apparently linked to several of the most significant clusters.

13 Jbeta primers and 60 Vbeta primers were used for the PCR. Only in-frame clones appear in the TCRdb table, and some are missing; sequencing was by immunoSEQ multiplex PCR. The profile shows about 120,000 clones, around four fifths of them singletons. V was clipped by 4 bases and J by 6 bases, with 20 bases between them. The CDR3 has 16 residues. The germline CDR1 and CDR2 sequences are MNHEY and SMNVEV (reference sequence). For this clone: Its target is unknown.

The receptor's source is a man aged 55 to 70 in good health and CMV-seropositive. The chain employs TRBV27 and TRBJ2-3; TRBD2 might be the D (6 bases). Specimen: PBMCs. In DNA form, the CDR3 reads TGTGCCAGCAGTTCCCGGGAGACAAAAGGGGTGGATACGCAGTATTTT. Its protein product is CASSSRETKGVDTQYF.